This T cell receptor beta chain was recovered during a study of control samples from healthy donors and cancer patients. The table came from immunoSEQ multiplex PCR; TCRdb's copy has only in-frame clones and leaves some out. The data hold roughly 400,000 clones, with about 93% observed a single time. Looked up from germline, CDR1 is MNHNS and CDR2 is SASEGT. The CDR3 is made up of 14 amino acids. V lost 2 bases and J lost 7, with 9 bases in between. This TCR came from a man aged 40-55 years with head and neck cancer. The specimen was PBMCs. The chain carries TRBV6-1 and TRBJ1-6, with D possibly being TRBD1 (5 bases). CDR3 sequence: CASSESRGNSPLHF. The CDR3 DNA follows: TGTGCCAGCAGTGAATCAAGGGGAAATTCACCCCTCCACTTT.